This TCR beta chain was sequenced in a study of spatial heterogeneity in lung cancer. Turning to the study itself: Alpha-chain detections were consistently fewer than beta-chain detections among the sequences. Tumor-region counts of TCR transcripts tracked strongly with a T cell module score from matched bulk RNA-seq.

The CDR3 has 15 residues. Germline CDR1 SGHRS, CDR2 YFSETQ. Between the trimmed V and J ends, which lost 2 bases and 0 bases, there was a span of 11 bases. Points from the study as a whole: The study found that expanded intratumoral alpha and beta TCR counts tracked tumor mutation counts.

TCRdb re-derived calls from the 5' RACE reads in MiXCR, one entry per CDR3 protein. The data show fewer than 20,000 distinct CDR3 sequences, with 5.5% to 6% seen just once and under 13% held by the top ten. Time point described: sample taken at primary tumor resection. This clonotype was seen ten or more times. Its antigen remains unidentified. This TCR was recovered from a female donor with early-stage non-small cell lung cancer. Sequences were derived from lung tumor tissue, sampled at surgery. This rearrangement joins TRBV5-1 to TRBJ1-1, with no clear D. The DNA of the CDR3 is TGCGCCAGCAGCTTAACCGGACGGATGAACACTGAAGCTTTCTTT. Its translation: CASSLTGRMNTEAFF.